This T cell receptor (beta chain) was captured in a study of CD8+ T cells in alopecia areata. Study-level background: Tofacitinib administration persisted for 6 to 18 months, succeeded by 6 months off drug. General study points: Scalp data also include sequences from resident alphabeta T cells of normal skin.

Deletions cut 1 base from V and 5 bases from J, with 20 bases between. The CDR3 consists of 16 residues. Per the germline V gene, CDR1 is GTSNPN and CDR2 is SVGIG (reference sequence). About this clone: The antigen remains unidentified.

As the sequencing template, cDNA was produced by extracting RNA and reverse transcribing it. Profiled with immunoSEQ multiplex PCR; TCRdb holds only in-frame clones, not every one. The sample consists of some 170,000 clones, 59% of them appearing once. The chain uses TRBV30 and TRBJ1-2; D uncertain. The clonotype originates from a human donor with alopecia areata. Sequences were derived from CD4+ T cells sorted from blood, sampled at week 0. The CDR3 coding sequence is TGTGCCTGGAGTGGTGCCCCAACGGGGAGTGGTTATGGCTACACCTTC. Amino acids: CAWSGAPTGSGYGYTF.